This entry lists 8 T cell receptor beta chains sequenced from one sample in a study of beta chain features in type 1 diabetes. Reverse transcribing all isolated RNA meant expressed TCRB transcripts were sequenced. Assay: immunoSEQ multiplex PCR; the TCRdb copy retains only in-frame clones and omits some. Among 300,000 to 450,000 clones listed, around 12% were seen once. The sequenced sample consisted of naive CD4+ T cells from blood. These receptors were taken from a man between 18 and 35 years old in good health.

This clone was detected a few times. The CDR3 reads CSAEDPQGSPGGQFF. CDR3 coding DNA: TGCAGCGCCGAAGACCCCCAGGGCTCTCCTGGCGGGCAGTTCTTC. The chain is built from TRBV29-1 and TRBJ2-1, with D perhaps TRBD1 (5 bases). Deletions cut 7 bases from V and 12 bases from J, with 28 bases between. The length of the CDR3 is 15 residues. Looked up from germline, CDR1 is SQVTM and CDR2 is ANQGSEA.

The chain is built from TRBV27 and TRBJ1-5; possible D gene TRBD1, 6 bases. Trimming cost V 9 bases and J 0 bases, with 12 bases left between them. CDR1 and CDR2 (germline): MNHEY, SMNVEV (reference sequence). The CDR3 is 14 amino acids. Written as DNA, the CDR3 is TGTGCCAGTAGGACAGCTTATAGCAATCAGCCCCAGCATTTT. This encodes CASRTAYSNQPQHF.

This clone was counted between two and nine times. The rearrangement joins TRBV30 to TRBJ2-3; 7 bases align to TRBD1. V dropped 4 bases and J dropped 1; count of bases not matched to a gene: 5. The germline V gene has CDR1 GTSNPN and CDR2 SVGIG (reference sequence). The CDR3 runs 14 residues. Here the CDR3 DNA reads TGTGCCTGGACACAGGGGACCCGCACAGATACGCAGTATTTT. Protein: CAWTQGTRTDTQYF.

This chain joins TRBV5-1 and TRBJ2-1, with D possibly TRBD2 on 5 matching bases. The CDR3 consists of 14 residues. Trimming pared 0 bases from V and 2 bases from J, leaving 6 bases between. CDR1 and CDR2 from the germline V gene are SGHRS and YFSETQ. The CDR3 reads CASSLAGAYNEQFF. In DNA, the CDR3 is TGCGCCAGCAGCTTGGCCGGGGCCTACAATGAGCAGTTCTTC.

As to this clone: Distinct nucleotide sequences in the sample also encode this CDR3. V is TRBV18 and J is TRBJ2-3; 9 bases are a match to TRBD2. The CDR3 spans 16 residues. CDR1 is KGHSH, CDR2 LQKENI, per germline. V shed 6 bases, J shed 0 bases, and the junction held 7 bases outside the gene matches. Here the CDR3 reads CASSPSSGASTDTQYF. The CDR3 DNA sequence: TGTGCCAGCTCGCCGTCTAGCGGGGCAAGCACAGATACGCAGTATTTT.

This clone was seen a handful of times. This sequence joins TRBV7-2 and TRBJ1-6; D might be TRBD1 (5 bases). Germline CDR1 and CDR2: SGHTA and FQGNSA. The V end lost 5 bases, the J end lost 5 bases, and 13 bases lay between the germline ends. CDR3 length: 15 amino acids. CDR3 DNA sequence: TGTGCCAGCAGCAGGGGTCGGAGAGATAATTCACCCCTCCACTTT. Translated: CASSRGRRDNSPLHF.

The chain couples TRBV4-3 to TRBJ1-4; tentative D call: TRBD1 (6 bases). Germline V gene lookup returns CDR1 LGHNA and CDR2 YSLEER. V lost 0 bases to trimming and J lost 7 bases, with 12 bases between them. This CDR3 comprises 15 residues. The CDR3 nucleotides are TGCGCCAGCAGCCAAGACTGGCAGGGGCGTGAAAAACTGTTTTTT. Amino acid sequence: CASSQDWQGREKLFF.

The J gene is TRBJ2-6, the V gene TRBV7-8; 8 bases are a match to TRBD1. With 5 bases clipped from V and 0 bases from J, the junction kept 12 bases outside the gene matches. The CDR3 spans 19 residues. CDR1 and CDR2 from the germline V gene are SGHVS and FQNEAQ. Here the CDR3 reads CASSPRRTGSYSGANVLTF. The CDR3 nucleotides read TGTGCCAGCAGCCCGAGACGGACAGGGAGCTACTCTGGGGCCAACGTCCTGACTTTC.